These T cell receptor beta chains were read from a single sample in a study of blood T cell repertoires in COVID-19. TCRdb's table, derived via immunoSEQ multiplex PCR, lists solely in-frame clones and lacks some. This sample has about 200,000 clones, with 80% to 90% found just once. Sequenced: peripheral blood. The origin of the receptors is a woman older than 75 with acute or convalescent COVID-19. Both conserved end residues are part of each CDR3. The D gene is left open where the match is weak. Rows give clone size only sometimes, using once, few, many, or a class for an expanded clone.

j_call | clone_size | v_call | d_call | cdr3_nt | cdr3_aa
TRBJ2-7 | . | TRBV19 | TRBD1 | TGTGCCAGTACCCGGGGACAGGGGGACTACGAGCAGTACTTC | CASTRGQGDYEQYF
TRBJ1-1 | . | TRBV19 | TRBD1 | TGTGCCAGTAGTGACAGGGGGAACACTGAAGCTTTCTTT | CASSDRGNTEAFF
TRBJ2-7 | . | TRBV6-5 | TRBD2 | TGTGCCAGCAGCTTCGGGGGGGAAACCTACGAGCAGTACTTC | CASSFGGETYEQYF
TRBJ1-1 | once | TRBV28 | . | TGTGCCAGCAGTTTTTCCCCCAGGGCGAGGAACACTGAAGCTTTCTTT | CASSFSPRARNTEAFF
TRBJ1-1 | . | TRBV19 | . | TGTGCCAGTAGCGTCGGGGGTGGGATGAACACTGAAGCTTTCTTT | CASSVGGGMNTEAFF
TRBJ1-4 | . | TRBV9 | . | TGTGCCAGCAGCCCCCTTGGAGGGACAACTAATGAAAAACTGTTTTTT | CASSPLGGTTNEKLFF
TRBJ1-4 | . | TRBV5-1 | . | TGCGCCAGCAGCTTGGACACTGAAAAACTGTTTTTT | CASSLDTEKLFF
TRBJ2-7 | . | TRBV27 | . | TGTGCCAGCAGTTTAGGAGGTGAGGGCCCCTACGAGCAGTACTTC | CASSLGGEGPYEQYF
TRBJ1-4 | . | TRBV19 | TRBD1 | TGTGCCAGTAACTCACCAGGGGGACGTGAAAAACTGTTTTTT | CASNSPGGREKLFF
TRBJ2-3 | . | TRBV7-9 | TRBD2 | TGTGCCAGCAGCTCCCGAGCGGGGGAGCTTATTCGCACAGATACGCAGTATTTT | CASSSRAGELIRTDTQYF
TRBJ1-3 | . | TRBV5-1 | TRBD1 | TGCGCCAGCAGCTTGGGGGACAGAATTGGAAACACCATATATTTT | CASSLGDRIGNTIYF
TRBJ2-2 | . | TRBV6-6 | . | TGTGCCAGCAGCCGCCCGGACAGAAACACCGGGGAGCTGTTTTTT | CASSRPDRNTGELFF
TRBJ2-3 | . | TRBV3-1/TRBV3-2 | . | TGTGCCAGCAGCCCCATGGCCACGCACACAGATACGCAGTATTTT | CASSPMATHTDTQYF
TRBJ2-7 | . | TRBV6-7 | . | TGTGCCAGCAGCTCCCCCTTGGGCACCTACGAGCAGTACTTC | CASSSPLGTYEQYF
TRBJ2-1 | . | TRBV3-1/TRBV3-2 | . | TGTGCCAGCAGCCAAGGCCCACTCAGGGGAACCAATGAGCAGTTCTTC | CASSQGPLRGTNEQFF
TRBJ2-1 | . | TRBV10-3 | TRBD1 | TGTGCCATAACAGGGGGCGCCGGGAATGAGCAGTTCTTC | CAITGGAGNEQFF
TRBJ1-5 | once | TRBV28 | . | TGTGCCAGTTCAGGGTATAGCAATCAGCCCCAGCATTTT | CASSGYSNQPQHF
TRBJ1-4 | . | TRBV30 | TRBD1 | TGTGCCTGGTCGAGGGACAGCCGAAATGAAAAACTGTTTTTT | CAWSRDSRNEKLFF
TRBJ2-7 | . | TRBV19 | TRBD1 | TGTGCCAGTAGACCGACAGGGGTTGCGACCTACGAGCAGTACTTC | CASRPTGVATYEQYF
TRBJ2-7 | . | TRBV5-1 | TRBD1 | TGCGCCAGCAGCGCTTCCCCCGGGACAGGATCCTACGAGCAGTACTTC | CASSASPGTGSYEQYF
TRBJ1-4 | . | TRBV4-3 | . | TGCGCCAGCAGCCAAGGTGTTAACTCGGAAAAACTGTTTTTT | CASSQGVNSEKLFF
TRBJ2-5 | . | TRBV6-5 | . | TGTGCCAGCAATACAGGGGGGGAAGAGACCCAGTACTTC | CASNTGGEETQYF
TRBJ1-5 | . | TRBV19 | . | TGTGCCAGTAGTATGGGCATTCGTCAGCCCCAGCATTTT | CASSMGIRQPQHF
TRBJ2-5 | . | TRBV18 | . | TGTGCCAGCTCACCCTCCGCGAGGAGCCCAGAGACCCAGTACTTC | CASSPSARSPETQYF
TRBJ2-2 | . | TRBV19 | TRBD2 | TGTGCCAGTAGTGTGGGACTAGCGGGGCCAAGAAGTGTCGGGGAGCTGTTTTTT | CASSVGLAGPRSVGELFF
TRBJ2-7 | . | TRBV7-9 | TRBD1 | TGTGCCAAAGCGGCAGGGGGCCCTTGGTTAGGCGAGCAGTACTTC | CAKAAGGPWLGEQYF